These 2 T cell receptor beta chains were all obtained from the same sample, sequenced in a study of blood T cell repertoires in COVID-19. Assay: immunoSEQ multiplex PCR; the TCRdb copy retains only in-frame clones and omits some. This sample has under 300,000 clones, with 86% found just once. The sequencing input was peripheral blood. These receptors were obtained from a woman aged 25 to 39 with active or convalescent COVID-19.

The J gene is TRBJ1-2, the V gene TRBV5-6; D is undetermined. With 1 base removed from V and 1 base from J, the gap between germline ends came to 8 bases. The CDR3 is 14 amino acids. Germline CDR1 reads SGHDT; CDR2 reads YYEEEE. The chain's CDR3 is CASSLSGSNYGYTF. The CDR3, as DNA: TGTGCCAGCAGCTTGTCAGGCAGTAACTATGGCTACACCTTC.

V and J are TRBV14 and TRBJ2-1; 9 positions agree with TRBD2. This CDR3 region has 16 residues. Germline assignment: CDR1 SGHDN and CDR2 FVKESK. V was pared by 5 bases and J by 3 bases, with 8 bases of the junction left unmatched. CDR3 bases: TGTGCCAGCAGCTCACACCTAGCGGGGTTCTACAATGAGCAGTTCTTC. Amino acid sequence: CASSSHLAGFYNEQFF.